This T cell receptor (beta chain) appears in the sequencing data of a study of identical twins. Findings and caveats of the study: The models gave estimates that fell short of the out-of-frame TCR alpha sharing seen in monozygotic twins.

The V gene lost 1 base and the J gene lost 3 bases, with 7 bases spanning the gap. The CDR3 has 13 amino acids. In germline, CDR1 is SGHAT, CDR2 FQNNGV. Template switching supplied a universal primer site; unique molecular identifiers were carried on the cDNA. MiXCR, applied by TCRdb to the 5' RACE reads, yields one record per CDR3 protein. This sample has about 920,000 distinct CDR3 sequences; 9% to 15% occur once, and the top ten carry around 1.5%. There are a few counts of this clonotype. Antigen unknown. Separately, the same data were catalogued under a study of yellow fever vaccine responses in identical twins.

The TCR originated in a woman aged 18-29 years in good health. Input material: PBMCs. The chain has TRBV11-2 and TRBJ2-7; D call uncertain. This chain's CDR3 is CASSLARLYEQYF. In DNA, the CDR3 is TGTGCCAGCAGCTTAGCACGACTCTACGAGCAGTACTTC.